This T cell receptor (beta chain) was recovered during a study of early T cells in non-severe SARS-CoV-2 infection. Background on the study: Chains were not paired, and sequencing was done on bulk RNA from unsorted whole blood.

General study points: VDJdb-based annotation leaned toward anti-spike CD8 responses and missed private and CD4 specificities.

To note about this clonotype: The antigen remains undetermined.

Unique molecular identifiers were attached to individual cDNA molecules. TCRdb used MiXCR to reprocess the 5' RACE reads, holding one entry per CDR3 protein. The sample has under 45,000 distinct CDR3 sequences, approximately 8% seen once. Germline-derived CDR1 and CDR2 are LNHDA and SQIVND (reference sequence). The CDR3 has 15 amino acids. The V end was cut by 6 bases, the J end by 0 bases, with 11 bases between. The rearrangement joins TRBV19 to TRBJ2-2; D is possibly TRBD2 (6 bases). Sequencing was performed on whole blood, taken at baseline. The origin of this receptor is an adult who was a healthcare worker with PCR-confirmed SARS-CoV-2 infection or an uninfected control (not recorded which). The CDR3 DNA is TGTGCCAGTAGATCGGCGGGGACGAACACCGGGGAGCTGTTTTTT. Amino acid sequence: CASRSAGTNTGELFF.